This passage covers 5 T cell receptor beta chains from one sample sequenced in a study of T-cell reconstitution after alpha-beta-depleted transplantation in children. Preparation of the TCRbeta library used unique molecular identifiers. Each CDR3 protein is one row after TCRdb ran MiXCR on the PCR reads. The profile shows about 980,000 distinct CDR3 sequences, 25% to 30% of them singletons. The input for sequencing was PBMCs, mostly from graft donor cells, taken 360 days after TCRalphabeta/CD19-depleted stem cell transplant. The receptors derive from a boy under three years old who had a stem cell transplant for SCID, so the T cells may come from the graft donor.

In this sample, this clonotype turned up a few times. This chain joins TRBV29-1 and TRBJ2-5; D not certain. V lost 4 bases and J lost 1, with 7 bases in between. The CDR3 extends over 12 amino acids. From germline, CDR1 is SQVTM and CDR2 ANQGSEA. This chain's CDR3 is CSVARAQETQYF. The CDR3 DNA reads TGCAGCGTTGCACGGGCCCAAGAGACCCAGTACTTC.

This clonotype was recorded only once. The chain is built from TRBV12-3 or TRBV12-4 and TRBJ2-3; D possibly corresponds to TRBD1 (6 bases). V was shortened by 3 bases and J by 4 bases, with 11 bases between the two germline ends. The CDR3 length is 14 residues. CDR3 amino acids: CASSLIAGADTQYF. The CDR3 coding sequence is TGTGCCAGCAGTTTGATAGCAGGGGCAGATACGCAGTATTTT.

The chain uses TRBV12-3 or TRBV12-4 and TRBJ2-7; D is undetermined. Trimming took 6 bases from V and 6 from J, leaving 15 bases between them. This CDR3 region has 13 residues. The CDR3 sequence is CASSVDRTLEQYF. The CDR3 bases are TGTGCCAGCAGCGTGGATCGAACCCTCGAGCAGTACTTC.

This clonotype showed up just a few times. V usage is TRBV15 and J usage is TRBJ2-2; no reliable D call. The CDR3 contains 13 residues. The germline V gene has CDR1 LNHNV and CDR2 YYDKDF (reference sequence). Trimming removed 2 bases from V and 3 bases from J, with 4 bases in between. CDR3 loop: CATSRLDTGELFF. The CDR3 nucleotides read TGTGCCACCAGCAGACTGGACACCGGGGAGCTGTTTTTT.

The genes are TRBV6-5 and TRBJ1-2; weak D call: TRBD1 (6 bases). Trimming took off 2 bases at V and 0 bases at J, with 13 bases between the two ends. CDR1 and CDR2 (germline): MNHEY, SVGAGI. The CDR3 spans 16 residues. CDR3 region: CASSYQTTGPNYGYTF. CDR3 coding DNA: TGTGCCAGCAGTTACCAGACGACAGGACCTAACTATGGCTACACCTTC.